The 25 T cell receptor beta chains below all came from one sample that was sequenced in a study of shared T cell receptors in the human thymus. TCRdb's copy holds only in-frame clones and misses some; the assay was immunoSEQ multiplex PCR. This sample carries hundreds of thousands of clones, over 75% of them seen once, and the ten largest clones take approximately 0.0097%. These data also featured in a second study, about human thymus T cells.

The specimen sequenced was thymocytes. These TCRs come from a boy under two years old with a congenital heart defect.

This clone was recorded once. The V gene is TRBV29-1, the J gene TRBJ1-1; 8 positions match TRBD1. CDR1 is SQVTM, CDR2 ANQGSEA, per germline. The CDR3 is 14 residues long. Trimming cost V 3 bases and J 6 bases; bases outside gene matches: 9. The CDR3 reads CSVDSQGVFAEAFF. The CDR3 coding sequence is TGCAGCGTTGATTCACAGGGGGTCTTCGCTGAAGCTTTCTTT.

This clone has only a few counts. The V and J genes are TRBV6-6 and TRBJ1-5; 7 positions agree with TRBD1. Per germline, CDR1 MNHNY and CDR2 SVGAGI (reference sequence). The J segment lost 6 bases and the V segment lost 7 bases, leaving 9 bases of the junction unmatched. The CDR3 sequence is 14 residues long. The CDR3 DNA sequence: TGTGCCAGCAACAGACAGGGTCCTACTCAGCCCCAGCATTTT. As protein: CASNRQGPTQPQHF.

This clone has a single count. The V and J genes are TRBV7-9 and TRBJ1-5; 10 bases are shared with TRBD1. V gave up 2 bases and J gave up 1 base; unmatched junction bases: 5. Germline V gives CDR1 SEHNR, CDR2 FQNEAQ (reference sequence). The CDR3 covers 17 residues. CDR3 coding DNA: TGTGCCAGCAGCTTACGGGACAGGGGTAGAAGCAATCAGCCCCAGCATTTT. Translated: CASSLRDRGRSNQPQHF.

The CDR3, as DNA: TGCGCCAGCAGCAAGGGACAGGGCCCCTCCTACGAGCAGTACTTC. Translation: CASSKGQGPSYEQYF. The V and J genes are TRBV5-1 and TRBJ2-7; 9 bases agree with TRBD1. The CDR3 is 15 amino acids. V was pared by 4 bases and J by 0 bases, with 5 bases of the junction left unmatched. CDR1 is SGHRS, CDR2 YFSETQ, per germline.

The chain carries TRBV4-2 and TRBJ2-7; TRBD2 might be the D (6 bases). This CDR3 is 16 amino acids long. With 4 bases removed from V and 5 bases from J, the gap between germline ends came to 21 bases. The germline V gene encodes CDR1 LGHNA and CDR2 YNFKEQ. The CDR3 bases are TGTGCCAGCAGCCCCCGAGCGGGCCCCCTAGAGGACGAGCAGTACTTC. This translates into CASSPRAGPLEDEQYF.

CDR3: CASTLTDRVGTEAFF. The CDR3 coding sequence is TGTGCCAGCACCCTGACGGACAGGGTGGGCACTGAAGCTTTCTTT. V usage is TRBV2 and J usage is TRBJ1-1, with 8 bases aligning to TRBD1. The CDR3 covers 15 residues. With 7 bases clipped from V and 4 bases from J, the junction kept 11 bases outside the gene matches. Per germline, CDR1 SNHLY and CDR2 FYNNEI.

The V gene is TRBV7-2, the J gene TRBJ2-7; TRBD2 is a possible D gene (5 bases). The V gene's germline CDR1 is SGHTA and CDR2 FQGNSA. Trimming took off 0 bases at V and 1 base at J, with 16 bases between the two ends. The CDR3 extends over 17 amino acids. The CDR3, as DNA: TGTGCCAGCAGCTTAGCGAGGCTAGCCGACTATTCCTACGAGCAGTACTTC. This encodes CASSLARLADYSYEQYF.

The J gene is TRBJ1-5, the V gene TRBV4-1; D may be TRBD1 (5 bases). V lost 5 bases and J lost 0, with 20 bases in between. The CDR3 consists of 18 residues. Germline V gives CDR1 MGHRA, CDR2 YSYEKL. CDR3 amino acids: CASSEPGLPKYSNQPQHF. The CDR3 region has the DNA TGCGCCAGCAGCGAGCCGGGACTTCCGAAGTATAGCAATCAGCCCCAGCATTTT.

The rearrangement uses TRBV5-4 and TRBJ2-7; 9 bases align to TRBD1. The CDR3 runs to 16 residues. Germline-derived CDR1 and CDR2 are SGHNT and YYREEE (reference sequence). With V trimmed by 0 bases and J by 4 bases, 8 bases remained unmatched. The CDR3, as DNA: TGTGCCAGCAGCTTGGCCCCCGGGACAGGGCCTTACGAGCAGTACTTC. The encoded protein is CASSLAPGTGPYEQYF.

The chain employs TRBV5-6 and TRBJ2-7, with 9 positions matching TRBD1. Germline assignment: CDR1 SGHDT and CDR2 YYEEEE. Unmatched junction bases numbered 8, after V lost 4 bases and J lost 0 bases. CDR3 size: 16 residues. CDR3 nucleotides: TGTGCCAGCAGCCCACAGGGGGCGATAAGCTCCTACGAGCAGTACTTC. Encoded protein: CASSPQGAISSYEQYF. The variable domain in full, completed from reference TRBV5-6 and TRBJ2-7, reads DAGVTQSPTHLIKTRGQQVTLRCSPKSGHDTVSWYQQALGQGPQFIFQYYEEEERQRGNFPDRFSGHQFPNYSSELNVNALLLGDSALYLCASSPQGAISSYEQYFGPGTRLTVT.

This chain links TRBV27 with TRBJ2-3, with TRBD2 as a possible D gene (6 bases). The germline CDR1 and CDR2 sequences are MNHEY and SMNVEV (reference sequence). V lost 8 bases and J 2 bases, leaving 14 bases between the germline ends. This CDR3 contains 14 residues. The CDR3 spells CASLPGLNTDTQYF. CDR3 bases: TGTGCCAGCCTCCCGGGACTGAACACAGATACGCAGTATTTT.

The table lists this clone with a few counts. The chain recombines TRBV6-1 with TRBJ1-5; 8 nucleotides agree with TRBD1. This CDR3 contains 15 residues. Germline V gene data show CDR1 as MNHNS and CDR2 as SASEGT. V lost 7 bases, J lost 4 bases, and 9 bases stayed unmatched. The CDR3 loop reads CASNTQQGVNQPQHF. CDR3 coding DNA: TGTGCCAGCAATACTCAACAGGGGGTAAATCAGCCCCAGCATTTT.

The chain employs TRBV7-2 and TRBJ1-3; 7 bases align to TRBD1. This CDR3 is built from 14 residues. The V gene's germline CDR1 is SGHTA and CDR2 FQGNSA. V shed 6 bases and J 2 bases; nucleotides not matched to a gene: 4. CDR3 in DNA: TGTGCCAGCAGGGGACAGCAACCTGGAAACACCATATATTTT. Its translation: CASRGQQPGNTIYF. Combining the CDR3 with reference TRBV7-2 and TRBJ1-3 gives the whole variable domain GAGVSQSPSNKVTEKGKDVELRCDPISGHTALYWYRQSLGQGLEFLIYFQGNSAPDKSGLPSDRFSAERTGGSVSTLTIQRTQQEDSAVYLCASRGQQPGNTIYFGEGSWLTVV.

The chain joins TRBV9 to TRBJ1-2; the D is unclear. This CDR3 contains 17 residues. The ends were cut back, 0 bases at V and 7 bases at J, with 22 bases in the middle. CDR1 SGDLS and CDR2 YYNGEE come from the germline V gene. DNA for the CDR3: TGTGCCAGCAGCGTAGCTTCCCCCCCCAGATTTCCGTCTGGCTACACCTTC. As protein: CASSVASPPRFPSGYTF.

The chain couples TRBV9 to TRBJ2-7, with 10 positions matching TRBD1. The CDR3 spans 16 residues. V was pared by 4 bases and J by 5 bases, with 12 bases of the junction left unmatched. Germline CDR1 SGDLS, CDR2 YYNGEE. The CDR3: CASSPHWTGGVDEQYF. The CDR3, as DNA: TGTGCCAGCAGCCCCCATTGGACAGGGGGAGTGGACGAGCAGTACTTC.

The CDR3 here is CASRDRDSIGNEQYF. The CDR3, as DNA: TGTGCCAGCAGAGACCGGGACAGTATAGGCAACGAGCAGTACTTC. The rearrangement joins TRBV6-5 to TRBJ2-7, with TRBD1 matching 7 bases. This CDR3 comprises 15 residues. V was pared by 6 bases and J by 5 bases, with 13 bases of the junction left unmatched. Germline V gene sequence: CDR1 MNHEY, CDR2 SVGAGI.

The J gene is TRBJ1-5, the V gene TRBV15; a weak D match, TRBD1 (5 bases). V shed 1 base and J shed 0 bases, with 13 bases lying between them. The CDR3 has 17 amino acids. Per germline, CDR1 LNHNV and CDR2 YYDKDF (reference sequence). The CDR3 nucleotides read TGTGCCACCAGCAGAGGGCTCCGGGGGTATAGCAATCAGCCCCAGCATTTT. Translated: CATSRGLRGYSNQPQHF.

This clone was detected only once. V gene TRBV10-2 combines with J gene TRBJ1-6, with D unclear. The CDR3 spans 19 residues. Between the trimmed V and J ends, which lost 4 bases and 4 bases, there was a span of 23 bases. In germline, CDR1 is WSHSY, CDR2 SAAADI. The CDR3 here is CASSVSNIPEDHYNSPLHF. Written as DNA, the CDR3 is TGCGCCAGCAGTGTCTCTAATATCCCGGAGGACCATTATAATTCACCCCTCCACTTT.

This clone appeared once. The genes are TRBV28 and TRBJ2-1; D possibly corresponds to TRBD1 (6 bases). Germline values: CDR1 MDHEN, CDR2 SYDVKM. The CDR3 is 13 amino acids. Trimming took 2 bases from V and 6 from J, leaving 8 bases between them. The CDR3 nucleotides read TGTGCCAGCAGTTTAGCCAGGGGCAATGAGCAGTTCTTC. Translated, it gives CASSLARGNEQFF.

This chain connects TRBV9 to TRBJ1-2, with TRBD1 as a possible D gene (6 bases). V was clipped by 0 bases and J by 4 bases, with 13 bases between them. CDR1 and CDR2 from the germline V gene are SGDLS and YYNGEE. This CDR3 is built from 15 residues. The CDR3 loop is CASSVGGGGFYGYTF. The CDR3 DNA follows: TGTGCCAGCAGCGTAGGGGGAGGGGGATTCTATGGCTACACCTTC.

The chain joins TRBV5-6 to TRBJ2-7; 9 positions match TRBD1. Germline V gene data show CDR1 as SGHDT and CDR2 as YYEEEE. The length of the CDR3 is 18 residues. Trimming removed 0 bases from V and 0 bases from J; junction bases left unmatched: 10. CDR3 DNA sequence: TGTGCCAGCAGCTTGGGGACAGGGGCGGAACAGAGCTCCTACGAGCAGTACTTC. Translating it yields CASSLGTGAEQSSYEQYF.

The J gene is TRBJ1-1, the V gene TRBV29-1; maybe TRBD1 (5 bases). Trimming cost V 4 bases and J 2 bases, with 11 bases left between them. Germline V gene data show CDR1 as SQVTM and CDR2 as ANQGSEA. The CDR3 is made up of 13 amino acids. The CDR3 DNA reads as TGCAGCGTTGGAGGACAATCAAACACTGAAGCTTTCTTT. This translates into CSVGGQSNTEAFF. The whole variable domain, remainder taken from reference TRBV29-1 and TRBJ1-1, is SAVISQKPSRDICQRGTSLTIQCQVDSQVTMMFWYRQQPGQSLTLIATANQGSEATYESGFVIDKFPISRPNLTFSTLTVSNMSPEDSSIYLCSVGGQSNTEAFFGQGTRLTVV.

The V and J genes are TRBV28 and TRBJ1-1, with 7 bases that match TRBD1. Germline V gene sequence: CDR1 MDHEN, CDR2 SYDVKM. The CDR3 runs to 17 residues. V lost 2 bases to trimming and J lost 7 bases; unmatched junction nucleotides: 16. This CDR3 reads CASSLDRVFECGHEAFF. As DNA, the CDR3 is TGTGCCAGCAGTTTAGACAGGGTGTTTGAGTGTGGGCATGAAGCTTTCTTT.

For the CDR3, the DNA is TGTGCCAGAAGCGCCCAGACTAGCGGGATTTCCTACGAGCAGTACTTC. This encodes CARSAQTSGISYEQYF. The chain carries TRBV5-3 and TRBJ2-7; TRBD2 aligns across 11 bases. TRBV5-3 is reported as an ORF; its role is uncertain. The CDR3 length is 16 residues. V lost 4 bases to trimming and J lost 1 base; unmatched junction nucleotides: 7.

The rearrangement joins TRBV5-4 to TRBJ2-6, with 10 positions matching TRBD2. Germline CDR1 is SGHNT and CDR2 is YYREEE (reference sequence). The V segment lost 3 bases and the J segment 3 bases; nucleotides outside the gene matches: 3. The CDR3 length is 16 residues. CDR3 nucleotides: TGTGCCAGCAGCTGGAGCGGGAGGGTTGGGGCCAACGTCCTGACTTTC. Translated, it gives CASSWSGRVGANVLTF.